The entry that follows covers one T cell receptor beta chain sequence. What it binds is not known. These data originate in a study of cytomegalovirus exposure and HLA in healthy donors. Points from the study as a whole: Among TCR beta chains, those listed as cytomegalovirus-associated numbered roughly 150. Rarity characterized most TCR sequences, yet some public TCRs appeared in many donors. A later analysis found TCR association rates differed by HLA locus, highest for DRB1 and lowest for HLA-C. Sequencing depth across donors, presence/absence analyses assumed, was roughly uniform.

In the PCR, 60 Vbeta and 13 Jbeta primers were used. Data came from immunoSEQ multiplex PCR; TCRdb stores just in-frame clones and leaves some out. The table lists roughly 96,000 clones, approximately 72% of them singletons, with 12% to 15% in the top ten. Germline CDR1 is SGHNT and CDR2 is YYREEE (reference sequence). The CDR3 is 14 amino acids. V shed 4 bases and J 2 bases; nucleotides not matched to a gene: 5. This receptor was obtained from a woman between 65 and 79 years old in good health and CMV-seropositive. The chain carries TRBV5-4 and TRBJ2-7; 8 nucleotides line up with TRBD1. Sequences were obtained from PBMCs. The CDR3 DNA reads TGTGCCAGCAGCATTGGGACAGGTACCTACGAGCAGTACTTC. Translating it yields CASSIGTGTYEQYF.